The clone carrying this TCR beta chain was recorded only once. Its target is not known. These data are taken from a study of T cells in narcolepsy. Study conclusions and caveats: Same-patient CSF and blood CD4+ T cell clonotypes included HCRT-specific and TRIB2-specific autoreactive ones.

Sequenced by immunoSEQ multiplex PCR; TCRdb stores in-frame clones only, minus some. The sample yields approximately 30,000 clones, approximately 84% seen once. Germline CDR1 is SGHDT and CDR2 is YYEEEE. The CDR3 consists of 17 residues. The V and J ends lost 0 bases and 1 base respectively, with 14 bases between them. The specimen was memory (CD45RA-) CD4+ T cells from blood. V and J are TRBV5-6 and TRBJ1-3; D may be TRBD1 (6 bases). This TCR came from a human donor in good health. CDR3 residues: CASSLEMGGTSGNTIYF. The CDR3, as DNA: TGTGCCAGCAGCTTGGAGATGGGGGGCACGTCTGGAAACACCATATATTTT.